What follows are 3 T cell receptor beta chains derived from one specimen sequenced in a study of OX40 agonist ivuxolimab in advanced cancers. Assay used: immunoSEQ multiplex PCR; TCRdb lists only in-frame clones, some missing. The table has approximately 90,000 clones, 75% to 90% seen once. The material sequenced was CD4+ or CD8+ T cells sorted from blood, taken in a trial of the OX40 agonist ivuxolimab. These receptors all stem from an adult with an advanced solid tumor such as melanoma, head and neck, liver or kidney cancer.

The CDR3 DNA reads as TGTGCCAGCAGCCGGACAGGAACGCTAAATTCACCCCTCCACTTT. Translation gives CASSRTGTLNSPLHF. V usage is TRBV13 and J usage is TRBJ1-6; TRBD1 aligns across 7 bases. The length of the CDR3 is 15 residues. V dropped 5 bases and J dropped 7; count of bases not matched to a gene: 8. The germline gives CDR1 PRHDT, CDR2 FYEKMQ (reference sequence). Full variable domain (missing parts from reference TRBV13 and TRBJ1-6): AAGVIQSPRHLIKEKRETATLKCYPIPRHDTVYWYQQGPGQDPQFLISFYEKMQSDKGSIPDRFSAQQFSDYHSELNMSSLELGDSALYFCASSRTGTLNSPLHFGNGTRLTVT.

This clone has only one observation. The chain joins TRBV5-1 to TRBJ1-3; 11 bases agree with TRBD1. The CDR3 is 17 amino acids. J was trimmed by 4 bases and V by 2 bases; bases with no gene match: 8. Germline CDR1 is SGHRS and CDR2 is YFSETQ. CDR3 sequence reads: CASSFMFGQGAGNTIYF. The DNA of the CDR3 is TGCGCCAGCAGCTTTATGTTTGGACAGGGGGCCGGAAACACCATATATTTT.

This clone appeared a few times. The rearrangement joins TRBV2 to TRBJ1-5; the D gene is possibly TRBD1 (5 bases). Trimming left V 1 base short and J 5 bases short, with 6 bases between. The CDR3 length is 13 residues. Germline CDR1 and CDR2: SNHLY and FYNNEI. The CDR3 bases are TGTGCCAGCAGTGAAGAGACAGATCAGCCCCAGCATTTT. Amino acid sequence: CASSEETDQPQHF.